The 28 T cell receptor beta chains presented below share a single source sample, sequenced in a study of beta chain features in type 1 diabetes. As every portion of the isolated RNA was reverse transcribed, the sequencing read expressed TCRB transcripts. Using immunoSEQ multiplex PCR, the repertoire was profiled, and TCRdb retains in-frame clones only, with some absent. Found here are 110,000 or so clones, 40% of them singletons; the top ten hold about 0.07%. Material for sequencing was stem cell memory CD4+ T cells from blood. The receptors were sampled from a young woman in good health.

A few counts support this clone. The chain joins TRBV9 to TRBJ2-3; 14 nucleotides match TRBD2. Unmatched junction bases numbered 3, after V lost 3 bases and J lost 3 bases. Germline V gene sequence: CDR1 SGDLS, CDR2 YYNGEE. This CDR3 spans 16 amino acids. Here the CDR3 DNA reads TGTGCCAGCAGCGCGGGACTAGCGGGAGATACAGATACGCAGTATTTT. Its protein product is CASSAGLAGDTDTQYF.

The rearrangement uses TRBV29-1 and TRBJ2-1, with 14 bases lining up with TRBD2. Germline V gene data show CDR1 as SQVTM and CDR2 as ANQGSEA. V lost 6 bases to trimming and J lost 4 bases; unmatched junction nucleotides: 5. CDR3 length: 15 amino acids. The CDR3 DNA sequence: TGCAGCGTGGGACTAGCGGGAGTTCTTTACAATGAGCAGTTCTTC. This encodes CSVGLAGVLYNEQFF.

The chain joins TRBV10-2 to TRBJ1-1; weak D call: TRBD1 (6 bases). The length of the CDR3 is 15 residues. Trimming stripped 6 bases from V and 5 bases from J, with 19 bases between. CDR1 WSHSY and CDR2 SAAADI come from the germline V gene. The CDR3 here is CASSGGRGARTEAFF. The CDR3 DNA reads as TGCGCCAGCAGCGGTGGTCGGGGGGCGAGGACTGAAGCTTTCTTT.

The chain joins TRBV18 to TRBJ2-3; 8 bases are shared with TRBD2. The CDR3 is 14 residues long. V shed 1 base and J 3 bases; nucleotides not matched to a gene: 0. From germline, CDR1 is KGHSH and CDR2 LQKENI. This chain's CDR3 is CASSPLAGTDTQYF. CDR3 nucleotides: TGTGCCAGCTCACCACTAGCGGGAACAGATACGCAGTATTTT.

This clone was found a few times. This sequence joins TRBV5-1 and TRBJ2-3; no reliable D call. Germline V gene data show CDR1 as SGHRS and CDR2 as YFSETQ. Trimming left V 1 base short and J 0 bases short, with 15 bases between. The CDR3 sequence is 17 residues long. CDR3 sequence (DNA): TGCGCCAGCAGCTTGACATCCATGGGCTGGAGCACAGATACGCAGTATTTT. Protein product: CASSLTSMGWSTDTQYF.

This sequence joins TRBV29-1 and TRBJ2-3, with D tentatively TRBD1 (5 bases). Germline assignment: CDR1 SQVTM and CDR2 ANQGSEA. The CDR3 totals 13 residues. Trimming stripped 4 bases from V and 1 base from J, with 9 bases between. The CDR3 loop reads CSVGQRRTDTQYF. The CDR3 nucleotides are TGCAGCGTTGGACAGCGTCGCACAGATACGCAGTATTTT.

This clone was recorded once. The chain joins TRBV29-1 to TRBJ2-1; possibly TRBD2 for D (6 bases). Deletions cut 7 bases from V and 3 bases from J, with 19 bases between. This CDR3 has 15 residues. Germline CDR1 SQVTM, CDR2 ANQGSEA. CDR3 coding DNA: TGCAGCGCCCTTATACTCCAGCGGGTCTACAATGAGCAGTTCTTC. This translates into CSALILQRVYNEQFF.

This clone was counted a few times. The V and J genes are TRBV28 and TRBJ2-4; 9 bases fit TRBD1. CDR1 and CDR2 from the germline V gene are MDHEN and SYDVKM. The CDR3 is 16 residues long. After removal of 1 base from V and 5 bases from J, the junction contained 6 bases not matched to a gene. CDR3 sequence: CASSLFGQGSQNIQYF. Here the CDR3 DNA reads TGTGCCAGCAGTTTATTCGGACAGGGGAGCCAAAACATTCAGTACTTC.

This chain uses TRBV18 with TRBJ2-2; 7 bases fit TRBD1. The CDR3 totals 16 residues. J was trimmed by 14 bases and V by 2 bases; bases with no gene match: 17. The germline V gene encodes CDR1 KGHSH and CDR2 LQKENI. The DNA for the CDR3 is TGTGCCAGCTCACCAGCGACAGGGCTGAACGACCGGATCCTGTTTTTT. Translation gives CASSPATGLNDRILFF.

This chain connects TRBV7-9 to TRBJ1-5; the D is unclear. With 3 bases removed from V and 0 bases from J, the gap between germline ends came to 12 bases. This CDR3 region has 16 residues. Germline assignment: CDR1 SEHNR and CDR2 FQNEAQ (reference sequence). The CDR3 region is CASSLYAQYSNQPQHF. DNA for the CDR3: TGTGCCAGCAGCTTGTACGCACAGTATAGCAATCAGCCCCAGCATTTT.

Only a few counts were recorded for this clone. This chain connects TRBV4-2 to TRBJ2-7; TRBD1 agrees at 9 bases. Trimming took 3 bases from V and 4 from J; bases not matched to a gene: 10. In germline, CDR1 is LGHNA, CDR2 YNFKEQ. The CDR3 runs to 16 residues. DNA of the CDR3: TGTGCCAGCAGCCATACTTACCGGGACAGGGCGTACGAGCAGTACTTC. Amino acids: CASSHTYRDRAYEQYF.

This clone was picked up a small number of times. V is TRBV29-1 and J is TRBJ1-5; 9 bases align to TRBD1. V lost 8 bases, J lost 2 bases, and 4 bases stayed unmatched. This CDR3 region has 13 residues. Germline CDR1 is SQVTM and CDR2 is ANQGSEA. This chain's CDR3 is CSTRTGGNQPQHF. Here the CDR3 DNA reads TGCAGCACCAGGACAGGGGGCAATCAGCCCCAGCATTTT.

This clone has more than one count but fewer than ten. V gene TRBV29-1 combines with J gene TRBJ2-1; a weak D match, TRBD1 (5 bases). From germline, CDR1 is SQVTM and CDR2 ANQGSEA. This CDR3 has 16 amino acids. The germline V and J ends were trimmed by 3 bases and 0 bases, with 15 bases remaining between them. CDR3 sequence: CSVEGADSLSYNEQFF. As DNA, the CDR3 is TGCAGCGTTGAGGGCGCCGACAGCCTCTCCTACAATGAGCAGTTCTTC.

The rearrangement uses TRBV5-4 and TRBJ2-3, with TRBD2 matching over 15 bases. Germline CDR1 is SGHNT and CDR2 is YYREEE (reference sequence). The V gene end was trimmed by 5 bases and the J gene end by 5 bases; junction bases not matched to a gene: 9. The CDR3 contains 17 residues. This CDR3 is CASRVGLAGGQGDTQYF. In DNA form, the CDR3 reads TGTGCCAGCAGGGTCGGACTAGCGGGAGGGCAGGGAGATACGCAGTATTTT.

This clone appeared a few times. The chain uses TRBV6-1 and TRBJ2-6; the match to TRBD1 covers 7 bases. The CDR3 totals 17 residues. Germline CDR1 and CDR2: MNHNS and SASEGT. Trimming removed 2 bases from V and 2 bases from J; junction bases left unmatched: 6. The CDR3 region is CASSEFIGGAGANVLTF. CDR3 nucleotides: TGTGCCAGCAGTGAATTCATAGGGGGCGCTGGGGCCAACGTCCTGACTTTC.

This clone was counted only a few times. V is TRBV7-9 and J is TRBJ1-1; maybe TRBD1 (5 bases). Looked up from germline, CDR1 is SEHNR and CDR2 is FQNEAQ (reference sequence). The CDR3 contains 14 residues. V shed 0 bases and J shed 3 bases, with 8 bases lying between them. Here the CDR3 DNA reads TGTGCCAGCAGCTTAGCCCCGGGGGACACTGAAGCTTTCTTT. This gives the protein CASSLAPGDTEAFF.

The V gene is TRBV5-6, the J gene TRBJ2-7, with D uncertain. V was shortened by 4 bases and J by 4 bases, with 6 bases between the two germline ends. CDR1 and CDR2 (germline): SGHDT, YYEEEE. This CDR3 contains 11 residues. CDR3 residues: CASSVAYEQYF. The CDR3 nucleotides are TGTGCCAGCAGCGTTGCGTACGAGCAGTACTTC. The full variable domain, completed using reference TRBV5-6 and TRBJ2-7, is DAGVTQSPTHLIKTRGQQVTLRCSPKSGHDTVSWYQQALGQGPQFIFQYYEEEERQRGNFPDRFSGHQFPNYSSELNVNALLLGDSALYLCASSVAYEQYFGPGTRLTVT.

This clone was found once. This rearrangement joins TRBV7-9 to TRBJ2-7; D is possibly TRBD2 (5 bases). The V end was cut by 5 bases, the J end by 7 bases, with 12 bases between. The germline V gene encodes CDR1 SEHNR and CDR2 FQNEAQ (reference sequence). The CDR3 has 12 residues. CDR3 region: CASSPRPGEQYF. The CDR3 region has the DNA TGTGCCAGCAGCCCGAGACCGGGAGAGCAGTACTTC.

This clone was recorded a few times. The chain recombines TRBV7-9 with TRBJ2-7; 10 bases match TRBD1. CDR3 length: 16 residues. Germline V gene data show CDR1 as SEHNR and CDR2 as FQNEAQ (reference sequence). V was pared by 2 bases and J by 0 bases, with 4 bases of the junction left unmatched. The CDR3 nucleotides read TGTGCCAGCAGCTTACCCTGGACAGGGGGCTCCTACGAGCAGTACTTC. This translates into CASSLPWTGGSYEQYF.

This chain uses TRBV18 with TRBJ1-1; tentatively, D is TRBD1 (6 bases). V was trimmed by 0 bases and J by 3 bases, leaving 14 bases between them. There are 16 residues in the CDR3. Germline V gene data show CDR1 as KGHSH and CDR2 as LQKENI. The DNA for the CDR3 is TGTGCCAGCTCACCACCCGGGGGGCGGTCGGACACTGAAGCTTTCTTT. Protein: CASSPPGGRSDTEAFF. Drawing the rest from reference TRBV18 and TRBJ1-1, the complete variable domain is NAGVMQNPRHLVRRRGQEARLRCSPMKGHSHVYWYRQLPEEGLKFMVYLQKENIIDESGMPKERFSAEFPKEGPSILRIQQVVRGDSAAYFCASSPPGGRSDTEAFFGQGTRLTVV.

This rearrangement joins TRBV15 to TRBJ2-5, with 8 bases fitting TRBD2. The better agreement between TRBJ2-7 and the DNA end casts doubt on the J call. Germline V gives CDR1 LNHNV, CDR2 YYDKDF (reference sequence). This CDR3 spans 17 amino acids. The CDR3 here is CATSRVWQREFTYEQYF. DNA of the CDR3: TGTGCCACCAGCAGAGTTTGGCAGCGGGAGTTTACCTACGAGCAGTACTTC.

The J gene is TRBJ2-7, the V gene TRBV4-2; 8 positions agree with TRBD1. The germline V gene has CDR1 LGHNA and CDR2 YNFKEQ. CDR3 length equals 16 residues. Trimming took 0 bases from V and 5 from J; bases not matched to a gene: 9. In nucleotides, the CDR3 is TGTGCCAGCAGCCAAGATCCCGACAGGGGTATGCACGAGCAGTACTTC. This translates into CASSQDPDRGMHEQYF.

The V and J genes are TRBV18 and TRBJ1-3; D perhaps matches TRBD1 (6 bases). Germline CDR1 KGHSH, CDR2 LQKENI. The CDR3 covers 16 residues. V was shortened by 4 bases and J by 0 bases, with 13 bases between the two germline ends. This chain's CDR3 is CASSRGGRDSGNTIYF. The CDR3, as DNA: TGTGCCAGCTCACGCGGGGGCCGGGACTCTGGAAACACCATATATTTT.

The genes are TRBV29-1 and TRBJ1-1; tentatively, D is TRBD1 (5 bases). V lost 1 base and J 1 base, leaving 10 bases between the germline ends. The germline V gene has CDR1 SQVTM and CDR2 ANQGSEA. The CDR3 loop spans 14 amino acids. The CDR3 sequence: CSVEVWGGNTEAFF. Here the CDR3 DNA reads TGCAGCGTTGAAGTTTGGGGGGGGAACACTGAAGCTTTCTTT.

This clone turned up a few times. This chain uses TRBV7-8 with TRBJ2-7; no definite D call. In germline, CDR1 is SGHVS, CDR2 FQNEAQ. This CDR3 has 13 amino acids. Trimming left V 4 bases short and J 1 base short, with 8 bases between. CDR3 nucleotides: TGTGCCAGCAGCTCCCGCGGATCCTACGAGCAGTACTTC. This gives the protein CASSSRGSYEQYF.

This clone was seen more than once but under ten times. The chain combines TRBV11-2 with TRBJ2-5; the match to TRBD1 covers 10 bases. Germline V CDR1 and CDR2: SGHAT, FQNNGV. The V gene end was trimmed by 5 bases and the J gene end by 5 bases; junction bases not matched to a gene: 8. This CDR3 spans 15 amino acids. The CDR3 nucleotides read TGTGCCAGCAGCCCAGGGACAGGGGTGAAGGAGACCCAGTACTTC. Translation: CASSPGTGVKETQYF.

The J gene is TRBJ2-2, the V gene TRBV7-2; D might be TRBD1 (6 bases). In germline, CDR1 is SGHTA, CDR2 FQGNSA. The CDR3 extends over 14 amino acids. V lost 5 bases and J lost 4, with 11 bases in between. The CDR3 reads CASSPRQVTGELFF. Written as DNA, the CDR3 is TGTGCCAGCAGCCCTCGACAGGTCACCGGGGAGCTGTTTTTT.

This clone came up a few times. This rearrangement joins TRBV18 to TRBJ1-5; TRBD1 might be the D (5 bases). V lost 6 bases and J 2 bases, leaving 11 bases between the germline ends. The CDR3 runs to 14 residues. CDR1 KGHSH and CDR2 LQKENI come from the germline V gene. CDR3 protein: CASSGGSGNQPQHF. CDR3 sequence (DNA): TGTGCCAGCTCGGGGGGGAGCGGCAATCAGCCCCAGCATTTT.